This TCR beta chain was captured by sequencing in a study of T cell repertoires in cytomegalovirus infection. Regarding this clonotype: Its antigen is as yet unknown.

MiXCR, run by TCRdb on the reads, gives a single entry per CDR3 protein. The sample shows hundreds of thousands of distinct CDR3 sequences, roughly 34% of them seen only once. Trimming removed 6 bases from V and 1 base from J, with 12 bases in between. This CDR3 region has 14 residues. General study points: Identification of carriers of CMV plus the relevant HLA was achieved through cumulative public TCR beta family frequency.

This sample comprised cultured PBMCs, obtained from culture after CMV antigen stimulation. The chain employs TRBV12-3 or TRBV12-4 and TRBJ2-5; a weak D match, TRBD2 (6 bases). This receptor was taken from a human donor in good health (CMV status not recorded). Some clones in this sample may be carry-over from other donors' samples. For the CDR3, the DNA is TGTGCCAGCAGCGGGACTCGGGGCCAAGAGACCCAGTACTTC. Encoded protein: CASSGTRGQETQYF.